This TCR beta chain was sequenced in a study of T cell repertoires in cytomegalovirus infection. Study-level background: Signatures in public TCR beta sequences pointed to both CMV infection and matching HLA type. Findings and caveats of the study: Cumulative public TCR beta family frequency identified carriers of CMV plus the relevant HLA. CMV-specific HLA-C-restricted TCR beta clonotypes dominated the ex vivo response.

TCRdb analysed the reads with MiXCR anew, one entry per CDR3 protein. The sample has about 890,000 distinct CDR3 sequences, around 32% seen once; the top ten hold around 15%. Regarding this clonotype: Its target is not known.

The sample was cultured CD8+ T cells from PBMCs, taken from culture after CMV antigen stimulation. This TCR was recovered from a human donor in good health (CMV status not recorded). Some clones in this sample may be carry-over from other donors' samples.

This chain's CDR3 is CASSPTTLAGGDNEQFF. The CDR3 DNA follows: TGCGCCAGCAGCCCAACAACCCTAGCGGGGGGGGACAATGAGCAGTTCTTC. J is TRBJ2-1 and V is TRBV4-1, with 12 bases identical to TRBD2. The CDR3 is 17 residues long. The V and J ends lost 4 bases and 5 bases, in that order; junction bases with no gene match: 9. The V gene's germline CDR1 is MGHRA and CDR2 YSYEKL.